Below, one TCR beta chain is given with its context. Profiled with immunoSEQ multiplex PCR; TCRdb holds only in-frame clones, not every one. The sample contains 2 million to 2.5 million clones, approximately 94% of which appear only once. These data are taken from a study of shared clonotypes between healthy human individuals. Germline V gene lookup returns CDR1 SGHAT and CDR2 FQNNGV. This CDR3 has 12 amino acids. V was clipped by 4 bases and J by 7 bases, with 10 bases between them. This chain uses TRBV11-2 with TRBJ1-2, with a possible D match to TRBD1 (5 bases). This clonotype originated in a man aged 18 to 29 in good health. Some clones in this sample may be carry-over from other donors' samples. The sequencing sample was made of naive CD4+ T cells from PBMCs. Subset given: CD45RA+ positively selected. The CDR3: CASSWAGSGYTF. The CDR3, as DNA: TGTGCCAGCAGCTGGGCAGGGTCTGGCTACACCTTC.